These 15 T cell receptor beta chains were all obtained from the same sample, sequenced in a study of blood T cell repertoires in COVID-19. Libraries were prepared by immunoSEQ multiplex PCR; TCRdb keeps only in-frame clonotypes and omits some of them. This repertoire shows more than 35,000 clones, 80% found once; its top ten account for 13% to 15%. The sequencing input was peripheral blood. These receptors were collected from a woman aged 70-85 years with acute or convalescent COVID-19.

This sequence joins TRBV5-1 and TRBJ2-7; 11 nucleotides match TRBD2. V shed 4 bases and J 7 bases; nucleotides not matched to a gene: 7. The CDR3 length is 14 residues. From germline, CDR1 is SGHRS and CDR2 YFSETQ. CDR3 sequence (DNA): TGCGCCAGCAGCGTAGCGGGAGGGCCGGGAGAGCAGTACTTC. Protein sequence: CASSVAGGPGEQYF.

The CDR3 reads CASVYRDEQYF. CDR3 bases: TGTGCCAGCGTATACAGGGACGAGCAGTACTTC. The rearrangement links TRBV6-5 to TRBJ2-7; tentative D call: TRBD1 (6 bases). Germline CDR1 MNHEY, CDR2 SVGAGI. This CDR3 region has 11 residues. Trimming took off 8 bases at V and 5 bases at J, with 10 bases between the two ends.

This chain uses TRBV18 with TRBJ2-1; D possibly corresponds to TRBD2 (6 bases). CDR3 length: 13 residues. Germline CDR1 and CDR2: KGHSH and LQKENI. Trimming stripped 3 bases from V and 8 bases from J, with 11 bases between. The CDR3 sequence: CASSPREDHEQFF. The CDR3 DNA reads as TGTGCCAGCTCACCGAGGGAGGATCATGAGCAGTTCTTC.

The chain employs TRBV18 and TRBJ2-6, with 9 bases identical to TRBD1. V lost 5 bases, J lost 0 bases, and 8 bases stayed unmatched. The CDR3 has 18 residues. The V gene's germline CDR1 is KGHSH and CDR2 LQKENI. Written as DNA, the CDR3 is TGTGCCAGCTCAAGCCAGGACAGGGGCAACTCTGGGGCCAACGTCCTGACTTTC. Translation gives CASSSQDRGNSGANVLTF.

The J gene is TRBJ2-1, the V gene TRBV2; TRBD1 aligns across 8 bases. V shed 6 bases and J 9 bases; nucleotides not matched to a gene: 7. Germline lookup yields CDR1 SNHLY and CDR2 FYNNEI. This CDR3 contains 13 residues. The CDR3 spells CASSMDRDGEQFF. The DNA for the CDR3 is TGTGCCAGCAGCATGGACAGGGATGGTGAGCAGTTCTTC. Variable domain in full (rest from reference TRBV2 and TRBJ2-1): EPEVTQTPSHQVTQMGQEVILRCVPISNHLYFYWYRQILGQKVEFLVSFYNNEISEKSEIFDDQFSVERPDGSNFTLKIRSTKLEDSAMYFCASSMDRDGEQFFGPGTRLTVL.

This chain connects TRBV28 to TRBJ1-1; D might be TRBD1 (5 bases). The CDR3 length is 13 residues. V lost 5 bases, J lost 6 bases, and 13 bases lay in between. Germline loops: CDR1 MDHEN, CDR2 SYDVKM. CDR3 sequence (DNA): TGTGCCAGCAGTCGCCTAGGGGTCCCTGAAGCTTTCTTT. Amino acids: CASSRLGVPEAFF.

This chain connects TRBV27 to TRBJ2-7; TRBD1 is a possible D gene (5 bases). Germline CDR1 MNHEY, CDR2 SMNVEV (reference sequence). The length of the CDR3 is 17 residues. V was pared by 5 bases and J by 0 bases, with 20 bases between. The CDR3 here is CASSPLISRVNSYEQYF. CDR3 DNA: TGTGCCAGCAGTCCCCTCATTTCCAGGGTTAACTCCTACGAGCAGTACTTC.

The CDR3 here is CASRPSGTANYGYTF. The CDR3 DNA follows: TGTGCCAGTAGACCCTCCGGGACAGCCAACTATGGCTACACCTTC. The genes are TRBV19 and TRBJ1-2; TRBD1 aligns across 7 bases. Germline CDR1 LNHDA, CDR2 SQIVND (reference sequence). The J segment lost 2 bases and the V segment lost 6 bases, leaving 9 bases of the junction unmatched. The CDR3 loop spans 15 amino acids.

This clone was seen once. The chain links TRBV7-9 to TRBJ2-5; 11 bases map to TRBD2. The germline V gene encodes CDR1 SEHNR and CDR2 FQNEAQ (reference sequence). The junction had 5 bases not matched to a gene; V was cut back by 3 bases and J by 5 bases. This CDR3 region has 15 residues. The CDR3: CASSFSGGAGETQYF. The CDR3 nucleotides are TGTGCCAGCAGCTTTAGCGGGGGGGCCGGGGAGACCCAGTACTTC.

The chain is built from TRBV7-9 and TRBJ2-1, with 9 bases lining up with TRBD2. Germline loops: CDR1 SEHNR, CDR2 FQNEAQ (reference sequence). V lost 0 bases to trimming and J lost 0 bases; unmatched junction nucleotides: 6. This CDR3 contains 18 residues. This chain's CDR3 is CASSLALGSGSSYNEQFF. The CDR3, as DNA: TGTGCCAGCAGCTTAGCGCTAGGTAGCGGGAGCTCCTACAATGAGCAGTTCTTC.

The chain is built from TRBV5-1 and TRBJ1-3, with 10 bases that match TRBD1. The V and J ends lost 4 bases and 0 bases, in that order; junction bases with no gene match: 4. Germline CDR1 and CDR2: SGHRS and YFSETQ. The CDR3 length is 16 residues. The CDR3 sequence is CASSRDRGFSGNTIYF. Here the CDR3 DNA reads TGCGCCAGCAGCCGGGACAGGGGCTTCTCTGGAAACACCATATATTTT.

This chain joins TRBV7-2 and TRBJ2-5, with D perhaps TRBD2 (5 bases). The CDR3 sequence is 15 residues long. From germline, CDR1 is SGHTA and CDR2 FQGNSA. Trimming cost V 5 bases and J 5 bases, with 18 bases left between them. The chain's CDR3 is CASSPWFGSGETQYF. The CDR3 region has the DNA TGTGCCAGCAGCCCTTGGTTTGGGTCGGGGGAGACCCAGTACTTC. Complete variable domain (other parts from reference TRBV7-2 and TRBJ2-5): GAGVSQSPSNKVTEKGKDVELRCDPISGHTALYWYRQSLGQGLEFLIYFQGNSAPDKSGLPSDRFSAERTGGSVSTLTIQRTQQEDSAVYLCASSPWFGSGETQYFGPGTRLLVL.

The V gene is TRBV6-5, the J gene TRBJ2-2, with 7 positions matching TRBD1. V lost 4 bases to trimming and J lost 9 bases; unmatched junction nucleotides: 8. Germline V gene data show CDR1 as MNHEY and CDR2 as SVGAGI. The CDR3 has 14 residues. The CDR3 protein is CASSLEDRTRELFF. The CDR3, as DNA: TGTGCCAGCAGTTTGGAGGACAGGACACGGGAGCTGTTTTTT.

The chain combines TRBV10-3 with TRBJ2-7; unclear D gene. V lost 4 bases to trimming and J lost 0 bases, with 4 bases between them. The CDR3 runs to 12 residues. CDR1 and CDR2 (germline): ENHRY, SYGVKD. The CDR3, as DNA: TGTGCCATCAGTGGGAGCTCCTACGAGCAGTACTTC. It is translated as CAISGSSYEQYF.

This clone has only one observation. V is TRBV7-6 and J is TRBJ2-5; TRBD1 is a possible D gene (5 bases). The CDR3 runs 15 residues. V was trimmed by 4 bases and J by 7 bases, leaving 19 bases between them. Looked up from germline, CDR1 is SGHVS and CDR2 is FNYEAQ. CDR3 coding DNA: TGTGCCAGCAGCTCGTCCGGGCCCGCCCAGGGGACCCAGTACTTC. Encoded protein: CASSSSGPAQGTQYF.